This is a list of T cell receptor beta chains from one sample in a study of blood T cell repertoires in COVID-19. Assay used: immunoSEQ multiplex PCR; TCRdb lists only in-frame clones, some missing. The repertoire holds around 57,000 clones, with about 85% as singletons. Sequenced material: peripheral blood. The source of these receptors is a woman of 80 years or more with COVID-19, enrolled during active disease. Both conserved end residues are part of each CDR3. A D gene is named only where the DNA matches it firmly. A clone size is listed for some rows: how often the clone was seen (once, few, many), or a class if it is expanded.

>TRBD1|15|-|TRBV9|TRBJ1-1
CASSPHPGTGLEAFF
TGTGCCAGCAGCCCCCACCCCGGGACAGGCCTTGAAGCTTTCTTT
>-|16|-|TRBV7-9|TRBJ1-5
CASSPEGGFGNQPQHF
TGTGCCAGCAGCCCCGAGGGGGGGTTCGGCAATCAGCCCCAGCATTTT
>TRBD1|13|-|TRBV2|TRBJ2-7
CASARDRNYEQYF
TGTGCCAGCGCACGGGACAGGAACTACGAGCAGTACTTC
>TRBD1|14|-|TRBV3-1/TRBV3-2|TRBJ1-6
CASSNQGGRSPLHF
TGTGCCAGCAGCAACCAGGGGGGTAGGTCACCCCTCCACTTT
>TRBD1|14|-|TRBV10-2|TRBJ2-7
CASRTPGQAYEQYF
TGCGCCAGCAGGACCCCGGGACAGGCCTACGAGCAGTACTTC
>-|18|-|TRBV2|TRBJ1-1
CASSAFSLQTKMNTEAFF
TGTGCCAGCAGTGCCTTTAGTCTGCAAACTAAAATGAACACTGAAGCTTTCTTT
>-|13|-|TRBV27|TRBJ2-7
CASSSQSGYEQYF
TGTGCCAGCAGTTCCCAGTCGGGCTACGAGCAGTACTTC
>-|16|-|TRBV7-2|TRBJ1-3
CASSLGGSGGGNTIYF
TGTGCCAGCAGCTTAGGCGGGTCGGGAGGTGGAAACACCATATATTTT
>-|15|-|TRBV5-1|TRBJ2-2
CASSHAIGSTGELFF
TGCGCCAGCAGCCACGCCATCGGGAGCACCGGGGAGCTGTTTTTT
>TRBD1|14|-|TRBV5-6|TRBJ1-4
CASSLTQGAEKLFF
TGTGCCAGCAGCTTGACCCAGGGGGCGGAAAAACTGTTTTTT
>-|14|-|TRBV4-1|TRBJ1-4
CASSHTGTPPKLFF
TGCGCCAGCAGCCACACAGGGACCCCCCCAAAACTGTTTTTT
>TRBD1|15|-|TRBV2|TRBJ1-4
CASTLSDRVEKKLFF
TGTGCCAGCACCCTTTCGGACAGGGTGGAGAAAAAACTGTTTTTT
>-|14|-|TRBV4-2|TRBJ2-3
CASSLPTDTDTQYF
TGTGCCAGCAGCCTCCCGACTGACACAGATACGCAGTATTTT
>-|14|few|TRBV6-5|TRBJ1-1
CASREALKNTEAFF
TGTGCCAGCAGAGAGGCCCTTAAGAACACTGAAGCTTTCTTT
>TRBD1|15|-|TRBV5-1|TRBJ1-1
CASSLVTGGGTEAFF
TGCGCCAGCAGCTTGGTCACAGGGGGAGGGACTGAAGCTTTCTTT
>-|15|-|TRBV11-1|TRBJ1-2
CASSRTGTSNYGYTF
TGTGCCAGCAGCCGTACGGGGACTTCTAACTATGGCTACACCTTC
>TRBD1|14|-|TRBV10-3|TRBJ1-2
CAIRSSGQGNGYTF
TGTGCCATCAGAAGTTCGGGACAGGGGAATGGCTACACCTTC
>TRBD1|19|few|TRBV5-1|TRBJ1-5
CASSTPSATRQGSNQPQHF
TGCGCCAGCAGCACCCCGTCCGCCACCCGACAGGGTAGCAATCAGCCCCAGCATTTT
>-|15|-|TRBV14|TRBJ2-3
CASSQEAGFTDTQYF
TGTGCCAGCAGCCAAGAAGCAGGGTTCACAGATACGCAGTATTTT
>TRBD1|16|once|TRBV6-5|TRBJ2-2
CASSYSNRGPTGELFF
TGTGCCAGCAGTTACTCGAATAGGGGGCCCACCGGGGAGCTGTTTTTT
>-|15|-|TRBV7-7|TRBJ2-5
CASSSRRWQGETQYF
TGTGCCAGCAGCTCCCGGAGGTGGCAGGGGGAGACCCAGTACTTC
>TRBD1|14|-|TRBV3-1/TRBV3-2|TRBJ2-2
CASSLRQGAGELFF
TGTGCCAGCAGCCTACGACAGGGGGCCGGGGAGCTGTTTTTT
>-|14|-|TRBV5-1|TRBJ2-5
CASSSDRTGETQYF
TGCGCCAGCAGCTCTGACAGGACTGGGGAGACCCAGTACTTC
>-|14|-|TRBV10-3|TRBJ2-7
CAISASTGGNEQYF
TGTGCCATCAGTGCTAGCACTGGCGGCAACGAGCAGTACTTC
>TRBD2|11|few|TRBV7-9|TRBJ2-7
CASCGGYEQYF
TGTGCCAGCTGCGGGGGTTACGAGCAGTACTTC
>TRBD1|15|-|TRBV27|TRBJ1-2
CASSFRQGINYGYTF
TGTGCCAGCAGTTTCAGACAGGGTATCAACTATGGCTACACCTTC
>TRBD1|16|-|TRBV11-1|TRBJ2-5
CASSLALGQGEETQYF
TGTGCCAGCAGCTTAGCCCTGGGACAGGGTGAAGAGACCCAGTACTTC
>TRBD1|15|-|TRBV5-1|TRBJ2-7
CASSGRTGDSSEQYF
TGCGCCAGCAGCGGAAGGACAGGGGATTCGAGCGAGCAGTACTTC
>-|11|-|TRBV3-1/TRBV3-2|TRBJ1-1
CASSQGHEAFF
TGTGCCAGCAGCCAGGGACATGAAGCTTTCTTT
>-|12|-|TRBV5-6|TRBJ1-2
CASSLEGYGYTF
TGTGCCAGCAGCTTGGAGGGGTATGGCTACACCTTC
>-|13|-|TRBV5-6|TRBJ1-1
CASSFGRASEAFF
TGTGCCAGCAGCTTCGGGAGGGCCTCTGAAGCTTTCTTT
>TRBD2|15|once|TRBV28|TRBJ2-3
CASRDSGGAIDTQYF
TGTGCCAGCCGGGACAGCGGGGGGGCAATAGATACGCAGTATTTT
>TRBD1|15|-|TRBV5-8|TRBJ1-5
CASSKGQGGNQPQHF
TGTGCCAGCAGCAAAGGACAGGGAGGGAATCAGCCCCAGCATTTT
>-|14|-|TRBV5-5|TRBJ2-5
CASSLELAGETQYF
TGTGCCAGCAGCTTGGAACTAGCTGGAGAGACCCAGTACTTC
>-|16|-|TRBV11-1|TRBJ2-1
CASSLRGGNSYNEQFF
TGTGCCAGCAGCTTAAGGGGGGGGAACTCCTACAATGAGCAGTTCTTC
>TRBD2|17|-|TRBV5-1|TRBJ2-3
CASSLGRGALSTDTQYF
TGCGCCAGCAGCTTAGGGCGGGGGGCTCTCAGCACAGATACGCAGTATTTT
>TRBD1|17|-|TRBV25-1|TRBJ2-3
CASSEYPGTGSTDTQYF
TGTGCCAGCAGTGAATATCCAGGGACAGGGAGCACAGATACGCAGTATTTT
>-|16|few|TRBV6-6|TRBJ1-5
CASSYSAGNSNQPQHF
TGTGCCAGCAGTTACTCGGCGGGGAATAGCAATCAGCCCCAGCATTTT
>TRBD2|17|-|TRBV5-6|TRBJ2-2
CASSLGSSGTNTGELFF
TGTGCCAGCAGCTTGGGATCTAGCGGGACGAACACCGGGGAGCTGTTTTTT
>TRBD1|14|-|TRBV19|TRBJ1-2
CASSVTGNRGGYTF
TGTGCCAGTAGTGTGACAGGGAATAGGGGCGGCTACACCTTC
>TRBD1|13|-|TRBV29-1|TRBJ1-1
CSVGDRGDTEAFF
TGCAGCGTTGGGGACAGGGGAGACACTGAAGCTTTCTTT
>-|13|-|TRBV11-1|TRBJ2-1
CASSLRVNNEQFF
TGTGCCAGCAGCTTGCGGGTTAATAATGAGCAGTTCTTC
>-|14|-|TRBV13|TRBJ1-2
CASSLHRAGYGYTF
TGTGCCAGCAGCTTACACAGGGCTGGCTATGGCTACACCTTC
>-|18|-|TRBV5-3|TRBJ2-1
CARSLPLDSLRSYNEQFF
TGTGCCAGAAGCCTGCCCCTGGACTCACTCCGCTCCTACAATGAGCAGTTCTTC
>-|14|-|TRBV19|TRBJ1-5
CASSISVGDQPQHF
TGTGCCAGTAGTATAAGCGTGGGAGATCAGCCCCAGCATTTT
>TRBD1|15|once|TRBV6-1|TRBJ2-1
CASSPWDREGNEQFF
TGTGCCAGCAGTCCCTGGGACAGGGAGGGCAATGAGCAGTTCTTC